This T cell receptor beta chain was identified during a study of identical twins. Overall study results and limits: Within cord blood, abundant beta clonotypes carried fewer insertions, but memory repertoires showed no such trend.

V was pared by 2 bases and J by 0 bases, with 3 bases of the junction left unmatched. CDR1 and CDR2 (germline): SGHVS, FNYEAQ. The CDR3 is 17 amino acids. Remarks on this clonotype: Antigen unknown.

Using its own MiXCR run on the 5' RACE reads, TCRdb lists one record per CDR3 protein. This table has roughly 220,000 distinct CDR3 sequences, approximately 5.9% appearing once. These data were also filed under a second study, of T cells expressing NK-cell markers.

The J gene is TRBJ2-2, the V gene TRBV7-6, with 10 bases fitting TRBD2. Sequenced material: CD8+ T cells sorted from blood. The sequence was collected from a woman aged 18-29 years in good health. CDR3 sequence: CASSLSSGGTNTGELFF. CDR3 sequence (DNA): TGTGCCAGCAGCTTATCTAGCGGGGGAACGAACACCGGGGAGCTGTTTTTT. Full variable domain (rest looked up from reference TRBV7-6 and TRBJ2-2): GAGVSQSPRYKVTKRGQDVALRCDPISGHVSLYWYRQALGQGPEFLTYFNYEAQQDKSGLPNDRFSAERPEGSISTLTIQRTEQRDSAMYRCASSLSSGGTNTGELFFGEGSRLTVL.